The sequence of this T cell receptor beta chain was determined in a study of early T cells in non-severe SARS-CoV-2 infection. Study-level information: Sequenced material consisted of bulk RNA (from unsorted whole blood), and chains were unpaired.

As concerns this clonotype: Its antigen is unidentified.

The TCR library protocol was used to attach unique molecular identifiers. These identifiers were attached to individual cDNA molecules. TCRdb itself ran the 5' RACE reads through MiXCR, one entry per CDR3 protein. The repertoire holds tens of thousands of distinct CDR3 sequences, with approximately 10% as singletons. Trimming took 5 bases from V and 5 from J; bases not matched to a gene: 9. This CDR3 region has 16 residues. The germline gives CDR1 SEHNR, CDR2 FQNEAQ (reference sequence). Overall study findings and caveats: The study's VDJdb matching favored anti-spike CD8 responses and missed private and CD4 specificities.

The specimen sequenced was whole blood. The TCR originated in an adult who was a healthcare worker with PCR-confirmed SARS-CoV-2 infection or an uninfected control (not recorded which). The V call is TRBV7-9, the J call TRBJ2-1, with 10 positions matching TRBD2. The CDR3 reads CASSTQRGGLNNEQFF. The CDR3 DNA reads as TGTGCCAGCAGCACCCAGCGGGGGGGCCTGAACAATGAGCAGTTCTTC. Complete variable domain (other parts from reference TRBV7-9 and TRBJ2-1): DTGVSQNPRHKITKRGQNVTFRCDPISEHNRLYWYRQTLGQGPEFLTYFQNEAQLEKSRLLSDRFSAERPKGSFSTLEIQRTEQGDSAMYLCASSTQRGGLNNEQFFGPGTRLTVL.